This T cell receptor (beta chain) originates from a study of T-cell memory formation after mild COVID-19. Overall study results and limits: Day 15 to 85 contracting clones showed balanced CD4/CD8; later expanders leaned CD4+. Clones which contracted sat mainly in CM and EM if CD4+, and in EMRA if CD8+. Memory from before infection featured some responding clones, which suggests cross-reactive memory joined.

The CDR3 has 15 amino acids. V shed 10 bases and J shed 4 bases, with 22 bases lying between them. Per germline, CDR1 ENHRY and CDR2 SYGVKD. TCRalpha and TCRbeta libraries used 5'RACE with constant-segment primers and UMIs. TCRdb analysed the 5' RACE reads with MiXCR anew, one entry per CDR3 protein. The profile covers fewer than 350,000 distinct CDR3 sequences, with around 15% appearing a single time and approximately 20% taken by the ten largest. Regarding this clonotype: Its antigen remains unidentified.

The sample comprised PBMCs or a T cell subset sorted from them (not recorded which). This TCR derives from a man between 18 and 35 years old who had mild COVID-19 (a few samples of this study predate the infection). Cell type and time point are not known. This chain uses TRBV10-3 with TRBJ1-2; TRBD1 might be the D (6 bases). The CDR3 protein is CASTADGLRGYGYTF. CDR3 sequence (DNA): TGTGCCAGCACCGCCGACGGGCTCAGGGGCTATGGCTACACCTTC.